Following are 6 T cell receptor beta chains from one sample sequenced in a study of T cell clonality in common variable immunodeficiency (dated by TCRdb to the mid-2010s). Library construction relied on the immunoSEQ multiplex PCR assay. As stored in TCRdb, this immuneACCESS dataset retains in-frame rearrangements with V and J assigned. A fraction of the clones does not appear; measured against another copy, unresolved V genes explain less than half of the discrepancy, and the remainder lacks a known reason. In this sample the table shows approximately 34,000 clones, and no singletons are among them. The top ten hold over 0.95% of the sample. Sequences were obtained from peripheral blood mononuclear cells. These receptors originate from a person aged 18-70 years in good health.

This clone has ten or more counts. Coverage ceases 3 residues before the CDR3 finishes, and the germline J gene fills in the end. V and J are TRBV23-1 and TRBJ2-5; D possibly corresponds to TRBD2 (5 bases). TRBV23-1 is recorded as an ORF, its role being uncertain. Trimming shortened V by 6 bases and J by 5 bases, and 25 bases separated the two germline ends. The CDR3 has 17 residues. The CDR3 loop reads CASRTRFGVKKNETQYF. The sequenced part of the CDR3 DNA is TGCGCCAGCAGAACCCGGTTCGGGGTGAAAAAGAATGAGACC.

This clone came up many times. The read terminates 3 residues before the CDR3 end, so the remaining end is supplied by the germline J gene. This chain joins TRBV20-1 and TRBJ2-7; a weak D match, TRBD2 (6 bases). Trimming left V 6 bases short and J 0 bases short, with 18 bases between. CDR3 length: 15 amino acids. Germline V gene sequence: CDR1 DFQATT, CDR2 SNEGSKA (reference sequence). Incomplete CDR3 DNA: TGCAGTGCAGGGAACAGGCTAGCGAACTCCTACGAG. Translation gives CSAGNRLANSYE. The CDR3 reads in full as CSAGNRLANSYEQYF.

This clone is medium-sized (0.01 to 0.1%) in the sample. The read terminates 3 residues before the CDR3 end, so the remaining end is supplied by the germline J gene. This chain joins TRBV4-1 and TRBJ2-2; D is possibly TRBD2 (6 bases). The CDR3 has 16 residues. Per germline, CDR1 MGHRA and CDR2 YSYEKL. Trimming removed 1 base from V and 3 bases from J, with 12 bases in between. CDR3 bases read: TGCGCCAGCAGCCAAGGGAGGACTACTTACACCGGGGAG. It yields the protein CASSQGRTTYTGE. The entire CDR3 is CASSQGRTTYTGELFF.

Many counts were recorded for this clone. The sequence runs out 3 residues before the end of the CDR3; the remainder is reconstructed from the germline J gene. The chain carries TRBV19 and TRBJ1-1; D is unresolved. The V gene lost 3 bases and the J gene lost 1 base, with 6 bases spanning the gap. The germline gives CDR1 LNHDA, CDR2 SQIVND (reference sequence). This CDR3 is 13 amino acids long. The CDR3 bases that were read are TGTGCCAGTAGTATCACGGGGAACACTGAA. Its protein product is CASSITGNTE. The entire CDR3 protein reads CASSITGNTEAFF.

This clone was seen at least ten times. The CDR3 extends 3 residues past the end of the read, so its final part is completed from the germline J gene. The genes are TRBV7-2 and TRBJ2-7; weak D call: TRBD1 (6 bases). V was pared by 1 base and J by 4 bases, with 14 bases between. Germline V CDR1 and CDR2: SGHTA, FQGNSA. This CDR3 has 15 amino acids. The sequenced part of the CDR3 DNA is TGTGCCAGCAGCTTAGGTGACAGGTTGTGGTACGAG. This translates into CASSLGDRLWYE. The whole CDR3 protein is CASSLGDRLWYEQYF.

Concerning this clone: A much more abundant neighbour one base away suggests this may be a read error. CDR3 bases read: TGTGCCAGTAGTGTAAGCCAAACCGGCTACGAG. It specifies CASSVSQTGYE. The CDR3 in full is CASSVSQTGYEQYF. The chain recombines TRBV19 with TRBJ2-7; no reliable D call. The missing CDR3 end, 3 residues past where the read stops, is filled in from the germline J gene. The CDR3 consists of 14 residues. The germline V gene encodes CDR1 LNHDA and CDR2 SQIVND (reference sequence). Trimming removed 5 bases from V and 3 bases from J, with 14 bases in between.